The text below deals with one T cell receptor beta chain. The antigen remains undetermined. The junction departs from the called germline gene at one end, perhaps through a read error. This CDR3 is also generated by other DNA sequences in the sample. TCRdb's copy holds only in-frame clones and misses some; the assay was immunoSEQ multiplex PCR. The table has tens of thousands of clones, less than 90% seen once. These data are taken from a study of OX40 agonist ivuxolimab in advanced cancers. Overall study findings and caveats: The antigens recognized by the expanded peripheral T cells, that is their antigen specificity, were not determined.

The sample in question was CD4+ or CD8+ T cells sorted from blood, obtained in a trial of the OX40 agonist ivuxolimab. The sequence was collected from an adult with an advanced solid tumor such as melanoma, head and neck, liver or kidney cancer.

The CDR3, as DNA: TGCGCCAGCAGCTTAATGCCCACCTACGAGCAGTACTTC. It encodes CASSLMPTYEQYF. V gene TRBV7-3 combines with J gene TRBJ2-7; D remains ambiguous. The CDR3 extends over 13 amino acids. Per the germline V gene, CDR1 is SGHTA and CDR2 is FQGTGA. Full variable domain (outside the CDR3, taken from reference TRBV7-3 and TRBJ2-7): GAGVSQTPSNKVTEKGKYVELRCDPISGHTALYWYRQSLGQGPEFLIYFQGTGAADDSGLPNDRFFAVRPEGSVSTLKIQRTERGDSAVYLCASSLMPTYEQYFGPGTRLTVT.